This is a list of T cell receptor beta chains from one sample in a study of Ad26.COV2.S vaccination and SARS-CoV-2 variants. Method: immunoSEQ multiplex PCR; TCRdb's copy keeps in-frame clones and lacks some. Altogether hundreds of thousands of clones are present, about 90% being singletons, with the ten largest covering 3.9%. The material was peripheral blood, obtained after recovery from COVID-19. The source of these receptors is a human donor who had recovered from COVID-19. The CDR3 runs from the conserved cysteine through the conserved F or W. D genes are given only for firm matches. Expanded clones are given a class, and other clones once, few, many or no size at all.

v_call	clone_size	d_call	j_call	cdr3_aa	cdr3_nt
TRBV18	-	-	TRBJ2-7	CASSTIRVLIYEQYF	TGTGCCAGCTCAACAATCAGGGTTTTGATCTACGAGCAGTACTTC
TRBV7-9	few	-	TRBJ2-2	CASSHGTHTGELFF	TGTGCCAGCAGCCATGGGACCCACACCGGGGAGCTGTTTTTT
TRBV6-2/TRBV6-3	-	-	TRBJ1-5	CASSTQLTFRDWNPNQPQHF	TGTGCCAGCAGTACACAACTGACTTTTCGGGACTGGAACCCCAATCAGCCCCAGCATTTT
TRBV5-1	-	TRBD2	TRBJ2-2	CASSLGLAASTGELFF	TGCGCCAGCAGCCTAGGACTAGCGGCCAGTACCGGGGAGCTGTTTTTT
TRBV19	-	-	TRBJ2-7	CASSSQLNYEQYF	TGTGCCAGTAGTAGTCAACTCAACTACGAGCAGTACTTC
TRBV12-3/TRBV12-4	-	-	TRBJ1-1	CASSEGVSPAFF	TGTGCCAGCAGCGAAGGAGTTAGTCCAGCTTTCTTT
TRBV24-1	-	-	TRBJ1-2	CATSDEGDYGYTF	TGTGCCACCAGTGACGAGGGGGACTATGGCTACACCTTC
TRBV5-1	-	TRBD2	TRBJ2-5	CASSLAGGVRVETQYF	TGCGCCAGCAGCTTAGCGGGGGGGGTCCGTGTCGAGACCCAGTACTTC
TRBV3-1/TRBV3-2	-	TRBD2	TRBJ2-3	CASSQAGRGVATDTQYF	TGTGCCAGCAGCCAAGCGGGGCGGGGGGTCGCCACAGATACGCAGTATTTT
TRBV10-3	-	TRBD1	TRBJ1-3	CAIRETTGGTNTIYF	TGTGCCATCAGGGAAACCACAGGGGGTACGAACACCATATATTTT
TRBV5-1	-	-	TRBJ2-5	CASSPNGANSQETQYF	TGCGCCAGCAGCCCAAACGGAGCCAACAGCCAAGAGACCCAGTACTTC
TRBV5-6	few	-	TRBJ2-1	CASGTYNEQFF	TGTGCCAGCGGGACCTACAATGAGCAGTTCTTC
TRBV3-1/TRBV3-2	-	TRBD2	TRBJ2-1	CASSQDPMRGVTNEQFF	TGTGCCAGCAGCCAAGATCCTATGCGGGGGGTCACCAATGAGCAGTTCTTC
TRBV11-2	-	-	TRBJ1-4	CASSRRGGQGYEKLFF	TGTGCCAGCAGCAGGCGAGGGGGGCAGGGGTACGAAAAACTGTTTTTT
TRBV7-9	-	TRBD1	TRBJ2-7	CASSYGQGMKYF	TGTGCCAGCAGCTACGGACAGGGGATGAAGTACTTC
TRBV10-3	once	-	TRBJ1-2	CAISESSGFPFGYTF	TGTGCCATCAGTGAGTCGTCAGGGTTTCCTTTCGGCTACACCTTC
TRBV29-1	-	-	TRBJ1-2	CSVEERAGGYTF	TGCAGCGTTGAAGAAAGAGCGGGAGGCTACACCTTC
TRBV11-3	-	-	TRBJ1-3	CASSSGSGNTIYF	TGTGCCAGCAGCTCCGGGTCTGGAAACACCATATATTTT
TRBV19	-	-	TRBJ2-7	CASAQLGAGEQYF	TGTGCCAGTGCCCAGCTCGGTGCGGGGGAGCAGTACTTC
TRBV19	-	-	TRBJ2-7	CASSGGHTSSYEQYF	TGTGCCAGTAGTGGGGGACATACTAGCTCCTACGAGCAGTACTTC
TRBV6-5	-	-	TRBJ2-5	CASSYGGAGGETQYF	TGTGCCAGCAGTTACGGGGGGGCGGGCGGCGAGACCCAGTACTTC
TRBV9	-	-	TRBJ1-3	CASSVSLGDLSGNTIYF	TGTGCCAGCAGCGTATCTCTAGGGGACCTCTCTGGAAACACCATATATTTT
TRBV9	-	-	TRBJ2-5	CASNSGLPRETQYF	TGTGCCAGCAATAGCGGACTACCACGGGAGACCCAGTACTTC
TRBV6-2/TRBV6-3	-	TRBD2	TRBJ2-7	CASSYSSFAGGSYEQYF	TGTGCCAGCAGTTATTCATCCTTTGCGGGGGGCTCCTACGAGCAGTACTTC
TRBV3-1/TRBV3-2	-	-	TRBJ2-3	CASSPRWDTDTQYF	TGTGCCAGCAGTCCGCGGTGGGACACAGATACGCAGTATTTT
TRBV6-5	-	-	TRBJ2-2	CASRWGTGELFF	TGTGCCAGCCGCTGGGGCACCGGGGAGCTGTTTTTT
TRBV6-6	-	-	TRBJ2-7	CASSYSEVYEQYF	TGTGCCAGCAGTTACTCAGAAGTCTACGAGCAGTACTTC
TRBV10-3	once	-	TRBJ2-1	CAISQFPAKETGEDEQFF	TGTGCCATCAGTCAGTTCCCCGCAAAAGAAACAGGGGAGGATGAGCAGTTCTTC
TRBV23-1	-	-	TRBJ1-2	CASSQSTRRGYFYGYTF	TGCGCCAGCAGTCAATCGACTCGGAGGGGATATTTTTATGGCTACACCTTC
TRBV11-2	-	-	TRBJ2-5	CASSFGVQETQYF	TGTGCCAGCAGCTTCGGGGTCCAAGAGACCCAGTACTTC
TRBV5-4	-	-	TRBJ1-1	CASSLELGLSTEAFF	TGTGCCAGCAGCTTGGAGTTGGGTTTGAGCACTGAAGCTTTCTTT
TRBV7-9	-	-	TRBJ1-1	CASSSTNRDNTEAFF	TGTGCCAGCAGCTCAACCAACAGGGATAACACTGAAGCTTTCTTT
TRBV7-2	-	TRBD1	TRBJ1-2	CASSLQGVVYGYTF	TGTGCCAGCAGCCTACAGGGGGTAGTCTATGGCTACACCTTC
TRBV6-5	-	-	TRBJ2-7	CASNQFGRPYEQYF	TGTGCCAGCAATCAATTTGGACGCCCCTACGAGCAGTACTTC
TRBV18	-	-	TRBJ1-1	CASSFKLDTEAFF	TGTGCCAGCTCGTTTAAACTAGACACTGAAGCTTTCTTT
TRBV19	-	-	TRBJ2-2	CASRRGLNTGELFF	TGTGCCAGTAGGCGGGGGCTAAACACCGGGGAGCTGTTTTTT
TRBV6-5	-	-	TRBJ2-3	CASSYSSGYTDTQYF	TGTGCCAGCAGTTACTCGTCGGGATACACAGATACGCAGTATTTT
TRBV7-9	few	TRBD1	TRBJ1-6	CASSAGTGNNSPLHF	TGTGCCAGCAGCGCCGGGACAGGCAATAATTCACCCCTCCACTTT
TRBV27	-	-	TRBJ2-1	CASSLATYNEQFF	TGTGCCAGCAGTTTAGCGACCTACAATGAGCAGTTCTTC
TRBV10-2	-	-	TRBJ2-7	CASSLSGTATYEQYF	TGCGCCAGCAGCCTCTCCGGGACGGCGACCTACGAGCAGTACTTC
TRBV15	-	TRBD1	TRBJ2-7	CAVEGQGSYEQYF	TGTGCCGTCGAGGGACAGGGATCCTACGAGCAGTACTTC
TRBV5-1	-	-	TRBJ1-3	CASSLGASGNTIYF	TGCGCCAGCAGCTTGGGGGCCTCTGGAAACACCATATATTTT
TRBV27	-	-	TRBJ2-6	CASSLSEGYGSGANVLTF	TGTGCCAGCAGTTTATCGGAAGGTTATGGGTCTGGGGCCAACGTCCTGACTTTC
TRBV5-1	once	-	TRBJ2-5	CASSGSAQRRIQETQYF	TGCGCCAGCAGCGGAAGTGCACAGAGGCGAATCCAAGAGACCCAGTACTTC
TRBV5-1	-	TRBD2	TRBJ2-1	CASSLGGLAVPLNEQFF	TGCGCCAGCAGCTTGGGAGGTCTAGCGGTCCCCCTCAATGAGCAGTTCTTC
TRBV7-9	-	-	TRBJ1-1	CASTDGGLNTEAFF	TGTGCCAGCACCGACGGGGGCTTGAACACTGAAGCTTTCTTT
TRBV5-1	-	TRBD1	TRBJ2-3	CASSLGAGGFTDTQYF	TGCGCCAGCAGCTTAGGGGCAGGGGGCTTTACAGATACGCAGTATTTT
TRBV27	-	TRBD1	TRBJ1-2	CASRGTGDYGYTF	TGTGCCAGCAGGGGGACAGGGGACTATGGCTACACCTTC
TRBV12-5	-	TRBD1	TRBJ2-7	CASGFVSGGLGTGGAEQYF	TGTGCTAGTGGTTTTGTCTCTGGGGGTTTAGGGACAGGGGGCGCCGAGCAGTACTTC
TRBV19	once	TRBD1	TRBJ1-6	CASSLGTGNSPLHF	TGTGCCAGTAGTCTCGGGACAGGGAATTCACCCCTCCACTTT
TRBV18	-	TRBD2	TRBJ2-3	CASSSDLAGGPVDTQYF	TGTGCCAGCTCATCTGATCTAGCGGGGGGGCCGGTGGATACGCAGTATTTT